These 27 T cell receptor beta chains share one sample of origin, sequenced in a study of blood T cell repertoires in COVID-19. The repertoire was sequenced with immunoSEQ multiplex PCR; TCRdb's copy has only in-frame clones and lacks some. The sample holds about 210,000 clones; around four fifths are singletons and the top ten take less than 3.5%. Sequenced material: peripheral blood. Receptors were obtained from a man aged 50-59 years with active or convalescent COVID-19.

The rearrangement uses TRBV10-3 and TRBJ1-1; D uncertain. With 4 bases removed from V and 5 bases from J, the gap between germline ends came to 14 bases. CDR3 length: 14 residues. The germline CDR1 and CDR2 sequences are ENHRY and SYGVKD. DNA of the CDR3: TGTGCCATCAGTGCTCTTGGCAGCGGGACTGAAGCTTTCTTT. This sequence encodes CAISALGSGTEAFF.

A single count supports this clone. The rearrangement uses TRBV27 and TRBJ2-1; possibly TRBD1 for D (6 bases). Trimming pared 10 bases from V and 4 bases from J, leaving 11 bases between. Germline V gives CDR1 MNHEY, CDR2 SMNVEV (reference sequence). The CDR3 is 12 amino acids. CDR3 protein: CAIRQGYNEQFF. The CDR3 nucleotides are TGTGCCATCCGGCAGGGGTACAATGAGCAGTTCTTC.

The V and J genes are TRBV4-3 and TRBJ1-2; D is unresolved. CDR3 length: 15 residues. The V end was cut by 0 bases, the J end by 5 bases, with 13 bases between. Germline V lookup: CDR1 LGHNA, CDR2 YSLEER. DNA for the CDR3: TGCGCCAGCAGCCAAGAGGCGGCAGAGCCATATGGCTACACCTTC. Translated, it gives CASSQEAAEPYGYTF.

The chain couples TRBV7-2 to TRBJ2-1, with 13 positions matching TRBD2. J gave up 9 bases and V 1 base, and 6 bases lay outside the gene matches. This CDR3 contains 16 residues. Germline V gives CDR1 SGHTA, CDR2 FQGNSA. Here the CDR3 DNA reads TGTGCCAGCAGCTTAGAACTAGCGGGGGGGCGGTTTGAGCAGTTCTTC. Its protein product is CASSLELAGGRFEQFF.

This clone occurred once. This chain links TRBV24-1 with TRBJ2-1; 8 positions match TRBD1. Trimming removed 4 bases from V and 6 bases from J; junction bases left unmatched: 10. This CDR3 has 16 residues. Germline CDR1 and CDR2: KGHDR and SFDVKD. For the CDR3, the DNA is TGTGCCACCAGTGAGTTCTCCGGGACAGGCTCCAATGAGCAGTTCTTC. This encodes CATSEFSGTGSNEQFF.

The gene calls are TRBV28 and TRBJ1-1; 7 nucleotides match TRBD1. CDR3 length: 15 residues. Germline V gene data show CDR1 as MDHEN and CDR2 as SYDVKM. Germline trimming cut 4 bases from V and 11 bases from J; bases unmatched to any gene: 16. The CDR3 reads CASSSAGQRTRRAFF. CDR3 nucleotides: TGTGCCAGCAGTTCCGCGGGACAGAGAACCCGGCGCGCTTTCTTT.

The genes are TRBV2 and TRBJ1-3; D might be TRBD1 (5 bases). V was clipped by 4 bases and J by 1 base, with 8 bases between them. The germline V gene has CDR1 SNHLY and CDR2 FYNNEI. This CDR3 is 14 amino acids long. The CDR3 spells CASSATGSGNTIYF. The CDR3 region has the DNA TGTGCCAGCAGTGCTACAGGTTCTGGAAACACCATATATTTT.

CDR3 bases: TGTGCCAGCAGCTTCCGCCGACTAACAGATACGCAGTATTTT. Translated: CASSFRRLTDTQYF. The chain couples TRBV7-9 to TRBJ2-3; D possibly corresponds to TRBD2 (5 bases). This CDR3 contains 14 residues. In germline, CDR1 is SEHNR, CDR2 FQNEAQ (reference sequence). V was cut by 3 bases and J by 3 bases, with 10 bases left in between.

The rearrangement uses TRBV4-1 and TRBJ1-5; 9 positions agree with TRBD1. In germline, CDR1 is MGHRA, CDR2 YSYEKL. V shed 5 bases and J 7 bases; nucleotides not matched to a gene: 6. The CDR3 is 14 amino acids. CDR3 sequence reads: CASSLGQGQQPQHF. In DNA, the CDR3 is TGCGCCAGCAGCTTAGGACAGGGGCAACAGCCCCAGCATTTT.

The J gene is TRBJ2-7, the V gene TRBV29-1; no firm D call. CDR3 length: 12 amino acids. The germline V and J ends were trimmed by 5 bases and 0 bases, with 8 bases remaining between them. Per the germline V gene, CDR1 is SQVTM and CDR2 is ANQGSEA. DNA of the CDR3: TGCAGCGTTCTCATTAGCTCCTACGAGCAGTACTTC. This encodes CSVLISSYEQYF.

The rearrangement joins TRBV18 to TRBJ1-4; TRBD1 aligns across 9 bases. V gave up 1 base and J gave up 5 bases; unmatched junction bases: 5. CDR3 length equals 16 residues. The germline CDR1 and CDR2 sequences are KGHSH and LQKENI. CDR3 residues: CASSPRPQGANEKLFF. CDR3 nucleotide sequence: TGTGCCAGCTCACCACGCCCACAGGGGGCCAATGAAAAACTGTTTTTT.

This clone was counted a few times. J is TRBJ2-7 and V is TRBV15; the match to TRBD2 covers 8 bases. The CDR3 consists of 16 residues. In germline, CDR1 is LNHNV, CDR2 YYDKDF (reference sequence). Trimming removed 3 bases from V and 5 bases from J; junction bases left unmatched: 12. CDR3: CATSRGPGLGPDEQYF. The DNA of the CDR3 is TGTGCCACCAGCAGGGGACCGGGACTAGGCCCCGACGAGCAGTACTTC.

This clone was recorded once. This rearrangement joins TRBV28 to TRBJ2-6; 9 nucleotides agree with TRBD2. With 9 bases clipped from V and 0 bases from J, the junction kept 3 bases outside the gene matches. Germline assignment: CDR1 MDHEN and CDR2 SYDVKM. This CDR3 has 15 residues. This chain's CDR3 is CASIAGASGANVLTF. The CDR3 region has the DNA TGTGCCAGTATAGCGGGAGCCTCTGGGGCCAACGTCCTGACTTTC.

This clone was observed a single time. This chain uses TRBV6-4 with TRBJ2-3; 10 nucleotides line up with TRBD2. The CDR3 covers 16 residues. V shed 5 bases and J 0 bases; nucleotides not matched to a gene: 5. Germline CDR1 and CDR2: MRHNA and SNTAGT. In DNA form, the CDR3 reads TGTGCCAGCAGTCTACTAGCGGGATCTAGCACAGATACGCAGTATTTT. Translating it yields CASSLLAGSSTDTQYF.

The chain employs TRBV5-1 and TRBJ2-7; perhaps TRBD2 as D (5 bases). The germline CDR1 and CDR2 sequences are SGHRS and YFSETQ. Trimming stripped 0 bases from V and 7 bases from J, with 17 bases between. The CDR3 sequence is 15 residues long. Here the CDR3 DNA reads TGCGCCAGCAGCTTGGGGCTAGCTTCCCCCATAGAGCAGTACTTC. It yields the protein CASSLGLASPIEQYF.

V is TRBV28 and J is TRBJ2-7; 8 bases are a match to TRBD1. This CDR3 comprises 15 residues. Losses at the gene ends were 5 bases for V and 5 bases for J; bases not matched to a gene: 11. Per germline, CDR1 MDHEN and CDR2 SYDVKM. CDR3 residues: CASSRGGQGSDEQYF. CDR3 DNA: TGTGCCAGCAGTCGCGGAGGACAGGGCAGCGACGAGCAGTACTTC. The complete variable domain, with remaining parts taken from reference TRBV28 and TRBJ2-7, reads DVKVTQSSRYLVKRTGEKVFLECVQDMDHENMFWYRQDPGLGLRLIYFSYDVKMKEKGDIPEGYSVSREKKERFSLILESASTNQTSMYLCASSRGGQGSDEQYFGPGTRLTVT.

The V and J genes are TRBV6-6 and TRBJ2-1, with TRBD2 matching 11 bases. The CDR3 contains 15 residues. Per the germline V gene, CDR1 is MNHNY and CDR2 is SVGAGI (reference sequence). V lost 2 bases and J lost 12; bases outside the gene matches: 9. This CDR3 reads CASSYSSGGALRQFF. The DNA of the CDR3 is TGTGCCAGCAGTTACAGTAGCGGGGGGGCCCTGAGGCAGTTCTTC.

This chain joins TRBV6-5 and TRBJ2-3; TRBD2 is a possible D gene (6 bases). The CDR3 has 14 residues. Germline V gives CDR1 MNHEY, CDR2 SVGAGI. The V and J ends lost 5 bases and 0 bases respectively, with 9 bases between them. The CDR3 DNA is TGTGCCAGCAGTCGGGAGCCTAGCACAGATACGCAGTATTTT. Amino acid sequence: CASSREPSTDTQYF.

About this clone: Germline is not matched at one junction end, which may reflect a read error. The rearrangement links TRBV7-7 to TRBJ2-3, with D uncertain. CDR1 and CDR2 from the germline V gene are SSHAT and FNYEAQ (reference sequence). The CDR3 sequence is 15 residues long. This CDR3 is CASSLEMGRPDTQYF. The CDR3 nucleotides read TGTGCTAGCAGCTTAGAAATGGGCCGTCCGGATACGCAGTATTTT.

The J gene is TRBJ2-3, the V gene TRBV5-1; D is unclear. Between the trimmed V and J ends, which lost 0 bases and 1 base, there was a span of 15 bases. The CDR3 runs 17 residues. Germline CDR1 reads SGHRS; CDR2 reads YFSETQ. The CDR3 is CASSLERLGARTDTQYF. Written as DNA, the CDR3 is TGCGCCAGCAGCTTGGAGAGGTTAGGCGCCCGCACAGATACGCAGTATTTT.

The rearrangement links TRBV28 to TRBJ2-5, with 12 bases fitting TRBD2. J gave up 5 bases and V 5 bases, and 3 bases lay outside the gene matches. The germline CDR1 and CDR2 sequences are MDHEN and SYDVKM. The CDR3 runs 14 residues. The CDR3 coding sequence is TGTGCCAGCAGTCTAGCGGGAGGGCCTGAGACCCAGTACTTC. Amino acid sequence: CASSLAGGPETQYF.

The chain recombines TRBV11-2 with TRBJ1-1; 11 nucleotides agree with TRBD1. The germline V gene encodes CDR1 SGHAT and CDR2 FQNNGV. J lost 7 bases, V lost 3 bases, and 4 bases had no gene match. The CDR3 has 14 amino acids. The CDR3 loop is CASSFMGQGVEAFF. The CDR3 bases are TGTGCCAGCAGCTTTATGGGACAGGGGGTTGAAGCTTTCTTT.

V gene TRBV9 combines with J gene TRBJ2-5; D is ambiguous. This CDR3 is 15 amino acids long. The germline CDR1 and CDR2 sequences are SGDLS and YYNGEE. Trimming took 4 bases from V and 2 from J, leaving 15 bases between them. The CDR3: CASSLEAQKQETQYF. The CDR3 DNA reads TGTGCCAGCAGCCTCGAAGCGCAAAAACAAGAGACCCAGTACTTC.

The rearrangement links TRBV3-1 (or the pseudogene TRBV3-2) to TRBJ1-3, with D uncertain. The CDR3 spans 17 residues. Trimming removed 1 base at V and 4 bases at J, with 17 bases between. Germline-derived CDR1 and CDR2 are LGHDT and YNNKEL (reference sequence). CDR3 DNA: TGTGCCAGCAGCCAAGCCCCTCCCTGGCGGGCCGGAAACACCATATATTTT. It is translated as CASSQAPPWRAGNTIYF.

CDR3: CATSHRGPGTEAFF. As DNA, the CDR3 is TGTGCCACCAGTCACAGGGGGCCCGGCACTGAAGCTTTCTTT. J is TRBJ1-1 and V is TRBV24-1; TRBD1 aligns across 9 bases. CDR1 KGHDR and CDR2 SFDVKD come from the germline V gene. This CDR3 comprises 14 residues. Unmatched junction bases numbered 5, after V lost 6 bases and J lost 4 bases.

This clone was seen a handful of times. CDR3 DNA sequence: TGTGCCAGCAGCTCCCTTGCAGGCTACGAGCAGTACTTC. Translation gives CASSSLAGYEQYF. This chain connects TRBV7-3 to TRBJ2-7; D call uncertain. The V end was cut by 4 bases, the J end by 3 bases, with 10 bases between. Germline V CDR1 and CDR2: SGHTA, FQGTGA. The CDR3 runs to 13 residues.

This chain links TRBV23-1 with TRBJ1-2, with 10 bases lining up with TRBD1. TRBV23-1 is recorded as an ORF, its role being uncertain. The CDR3 length is 15 residues. V trimming: 0 bases; J trimming: 7 bases; junction bases outside the gene matches: 5. The CDR3 sequence: CASSQSTGGKGGYTF. DNA for the CDR3: TGCGCCAGCAGTCAATCGACAGGGGGCAAGGGTGGCTACACCTTC.